Presented here are 25 T cell receptor beta chains from one specimen sequenced in a study of human CD8 memory T cell subsets. UMI-labeled 5' RACE was used to make TCR beta libraries. TCRdb reprocessed the 5' RACE reads, keeping one entry per CDR3 protein, no DNA. The sample has under 14,000 distinct CDR3 sequences. Sequenced material: CD8+ T cells from PBMCs. The origin of the receptors is a human donor in good health.

The chain recombines TRBV3-1 with TRBJ2-7; TCRdb's assignment of TRBD1 cannot be checked, as there is no DNA. Germline values: CDR1 LGHDT, CDR2 YNNKEL (reference sequence). The CDR3 contains 15 residues. The CDR3 loop reads CASSQGLGTIDEQYF.

This clonotype is classed as medium-sized by frequency. The rearrangement joins TRBV15 to TRBJ2-7; the TCRdb D gene call, TRBD1, has no DNA to confirm it. The CDR3 contains 13 residues. Germline CDR1 and CDR2: LNHNV and YYDKDF (reference sequence). The CDR3 region is CATGEWGDDEQYF.

This chain connects TRBV27 to TRBJ1-1; TCRdb gives TRBD1 as the D gene, but with no DNA this cannot be confirmed. Germline-derived CDR1 and CDR2 are MNHEY and SMNVEV (reference sequence). The CDR3 runs 14 residues. CDR3 sequence: CASSLAGAGTEAFF.

This rearrangement joins TRBV20-1 to TRBJ2-7; TCRdb's assignment of TRBD1 cannot be checked, as there is no DNA. This CDR3 spans 13 amino acids. Germline-derived CDR1 and CDR2 are DFQATT and SNEGSKA (reference sequence). This CDR3 reads CSARDRGIDEQYF.

CDR3 sequence reads: CASSETSGYTGELFF. This chain joins TRBV6-1 and TRBJ2-2; the TCRdb D gene call, TRBD2, has no DNA to confirm it. This CDR3 region has 15 residues. In germline, CDR1 is MNHNS, CDR2 SASEGT.

The chain is built from TRBV14 and TRBJ2-2. This CDR3 is built from 13 residues. The germline V gene has CDR1 SGHDN and CDR2 FVKESK. The CDR3 region is CASSPTVTGELFF.

By frequency, this clonotype is large. The V call is TRBV14, the J call TRBJ2-7; the D gene TCRdb calls, TRBD1, cannot be checked with no DNA. There are 16 residues in the CDR3. Germline assignment: CDR1 SGHDN and CDR2 FVKESK. CDR3 in amino acids: CASSQEGVKSLYEQYF.

The chain employs TRBV14 and TRBJ2-4; as DNA is missing, the TRBD1 call by TCRdb cannot be tested. The V gene's germline CDR1 is SGHDN and CDR2 FVKESK. The CDR3 extends over 16 amino acids. CDR3 region: CASSQEEGGPKNIQYF.

This rearrangement joins TRBV21-1 to TRBJ2-3; TCRdb outputs TRBD2, but without DNA this stays unchecked. TRBV21-1 is an annotated pseudogene. This CDR3 has 17 residues. CDR3 region: CASSKPIAGVGTDTQYF.

This clonotype ranks as medium-sized in terms of frequency. The V gene is TRBV29-1, the J gene TRBJ2-1; TCRdb reports TRBD1, a call that lacks DNA to check it against. The CDR3 runs 17 residues. CDR1 and CDR2 from the germline V gene are SQVTM and ANQGSEA. The CDR3 sequence is CSVEGAVESSSYNEQFF.

This CDR3 reads CASSVVSPTHTDTQYF. This chain connects TRBV2 to TRBJ2-3; TCRdb indicates TRBD2, and absent DNA this call remains unverified. Looked up from germline, CDR1 is SNHLY and CDR2 is FYNNEI. The CDR3 extends over 16 amino acids.

The chain combines TRBV29-1 with TRBJ2-1; TCRdb picks TRBD1, but there is no DNA to check that call. The CDR3 runs to 13 residues. Germline values: CDR1 SQVTM, CDR2 ANQGSEA. Here the CDR3 reads CSVEEGDRGSQFF.

The chain carries TRBV20-1 and TRBJ2-2. The CDR3 spans 14 residues. CDR1 is DFQATT, CDR2 SNEGSKA, per germline (reference sequence). The CDR3 here is CSAPLFPSTGELFF.

This clonotype is medium-sized by frequency. CDR3 region: CASSLDGSSYEQYF. The V gene is TRBV5-1, the J gene TRBJ2-7. This CDR3 is 14 amino acids long. CDR1 is SGHRS, CDR2 YFSETQ, per germline.

The chain links TRBV6-2 or TRBV6-3 to TRBJ2-1; TCRdb outputs TRBD2, but without DNA this stays unchecked. CDR3 length equals 18 residues. Germline V gene lookup returns CDR1 MNHEY and CDR2 SVGEGT. CDR3 protein: CASSPKGILAGAFNEQFF.

The genes are TRBV28 and TRBJ1-6; TCRdb names TRBD1, which stays unverified in the absence of DNA. The CDR3 spans 16 residues. CDR1 MDHEN and CDR2 SYDVKM come from the germline V gene. CDR3 sequence: CASSSMGQGNNSPLHF.

CDR3 sequence reads: CASSLSGENPPLEQYF. This chain joins TRBV28 and TRBJ2-7; TCRdb reports TRBD1, a call that lacks DNA to check it against. Germline loops: CDR1 MDHEN, CDR2 SYDVKM. The CDR3 covers 16 residues.

This chain joins TRBV6-7 and TRBJ2-7; TCRdb's D call, TRBD2, is unchecked because there is no DNA. TRBV6-7 is an open reading frame whose function is uncertain. The CDR3 consists of 17 residues. CDR3 sequence reads: CASSPSPLALVTYEQYF.

The rearrangement links TRBV18 to TRBJ2-3; as DNA is missing, the TRBD2 call by TCRdb cannot be tested. The germline CDR1 and CDR2 sequences are KGHSH and LQKENI. This CDR3 region has 16 residues. The CDR3 loop reads CASSTSSGGSTDTQYF.

This chain uses TRBV13 with TRBJ2-2; the TCRdb D gene call, TRBD1, has no DNA to confirm it. The CDR3 loop spans 15 amino acids. Germline-derived CDR1 and CDR2 are PRHDT and FYEKMQ (reference sequence). The CDR3 spells CASSPTGGSTGELFF.

The rearrangement links TRBV6-5 to TRBJ2-7; TCRdb selects TRBD1, and the lack of DNA leaves this call unchecked. There are 15 residues in the CDR3. In germline, CDR1 is MNHEY, CDR2 SVGAGI. The CDR3 loop is CASSYGGTQGHEQYF.

The chain is built from TRBV20-1 and TRBJ2-7; the TCRdb D gene call, TRBD2, has no DNA to confirm it. Germline V CDR1 and CDR2: DFQATT, SNEGSKA (reference sequence). The CDR3 consists of 14 residues. CDR3 sequence reads: CSAPPGPKTYEQYF.

The chain couples TRBV12-5 to TRBJ2-3; the TRBD2 assignment by TCRdb is unverifiable without DNA. This CDR3 comprises 13 residues. Per the germline V gene, CDR1 is LGHNT and CDR2 is FRNRAP. CDR3 protein: CAQGGLLTDTQYF. The full variable domain, rest sourced from reference TRBV12-5 and TRBJ2-3, is DARVTQTPRHKVTEMGQEVTMRCQPILGHNTVFWYRQTMMQGLELLAYFRNRAPLDDSGMPKDRFSAEMPDATLATLKIQPSEPRDSAVYFCAQGGLLTDTQYFGPGTRLTVL.

This chain connects TRBV18 to TRBJ2-3; as DNA is missing, the TRBD2 call by TCRdb cannot be tested. Germline lookup yields CDR1 KGHSH and CDR2 LQKENI. This CDR3 is built from 15 residues. The CDR3 is CASSLTSGGTDTQYF.

The genes are TRBV29-1 and TRBJ2-1; no DNA is available, so the TRBD2 call from TCRdb remains unchecked. The CDR3 totals 13 residues. In germline, CDR1 is SQVTM, CDR2 ANQGSEA. The CDR3 sequence is CSVEDIRENEQFF.